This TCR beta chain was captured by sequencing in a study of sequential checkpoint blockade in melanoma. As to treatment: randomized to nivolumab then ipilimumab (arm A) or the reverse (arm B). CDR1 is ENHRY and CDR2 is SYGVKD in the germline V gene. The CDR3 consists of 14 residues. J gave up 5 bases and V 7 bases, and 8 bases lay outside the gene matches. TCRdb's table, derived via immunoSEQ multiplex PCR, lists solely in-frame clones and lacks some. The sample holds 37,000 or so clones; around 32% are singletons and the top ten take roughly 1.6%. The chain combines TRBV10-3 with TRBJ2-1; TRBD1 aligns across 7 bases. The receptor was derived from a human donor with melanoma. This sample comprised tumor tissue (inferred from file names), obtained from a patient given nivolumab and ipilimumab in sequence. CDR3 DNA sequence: TGTGCCATCAACCGACAGGGTTCCGACAATGAGCAGTTCTTC. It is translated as CAINRQGSDNEQFF.